These T cell receptor beta chains were read from a single sample in a study of T cells in Graves' hyperthyroidism and ophthalmopathy. TCRdb reprocessed the multiplex PCR reads with MiXCR, giving one entry per CDR3 protein. In the table there are 300,000 to 350,000 distinct CDR3 sequences, roughly 21% of which are singletons. Input material: blood. The receptors were gathered from a woman between 50 and 59 years old with Graves' hyperthyroidism. Each CDR3 is given with its conserved first and last residue. D genes are given only for firm matches. Expanded clones get a size class; other rows say once, few or many, or leave the size out.

abundance	d_gene	v_gene	len	j_gene	CDR3nt	CDR3aa
.	TRBD2	TRBV19	17	TRBJ2-4	TGTGCCAGTAGTCCCTGGACTAGCGGGCGACAGGTGAACATTCAGTACTTC	CASSPWTSGRQVNIQYF
.	.	TRBV20-1	15	TRBJ1-3	TGCAGTGCTACACCCTACGGGGGATCTGGAAACACCATATATTTT	CSATPYGGSGNTIYF
.	.	TRBV3-1	13	TRBJ1-3	TGTGCCAGCAGCGTTTCAGGGAGAAATCCCAAGTATTTT	CASSVSGRNPKYF
many	TRBD2	TRBV7-2	16	TRBJ2-1	TGTGCCAGCAGCTTAGATGCGGGGGGCCGTTGGAATGAGCAGTTCTTC	CASSLDAGGRWNEQFF
.	.	TRBV7-3	14	TRBJ2-3	TGTGCCAGCAGCTTCGGCCCCGACACAGATACGCAGTATTTT	CASSFGPDTDTQYF
many	.	TRBV2	15	TRBJ1-6	TGTGCCAGCAGTTTTTCGACACTTAATAATTCACCCCTCCACTTT	CASSFSTLNNSPLHF
.	TRBD1	TRBV6-2/TRBV6-3	18	TRBJ2-7	TGTGCCAGACCAGAAGGGTCCACCTGGGGACAGGGGGCCTACGAGCAGTACTTC	CARPEGSTWGQGAYEQYF
.	TRBD2	TRBV2	15	TRBJ2-1	TGTGCCAGCACCCGCCCTAGCGGAACAGACAATGAGCAGTTCTTC	CASTRPSGTDNEQFF
few	TRBD2	TRBV29-1	12	TRBJ2-7	TGCAGCGTTCTGGCGGGGGCCTACGAGCAGTACTTC	CSVLAGAYEQYF
.	TRBD1	TRBV19	16	TRBJ1-1	TGTGCCAGTAGTATTCTCCCGGGACAGGGTCAGACTGAAGCTTTCTTT	CASSILPGQGQTEAFF
many	.	TRBV28	15	TRBJ1-5	TGTGCCAGCAGTTTCCCAGGGGTTAGCAATCAGCCCCAGCATTTT	CASSFPGVSNQPQHF
many	.	TRBV20-1	14	TRBJ1-1	TGCAGTGCTTCCAGGACAGTCCAGTCAACTGAAGCTTTCTTT	CSASRTVQSTEAFF
few	TRBD2	TRBV13	17	TRBJ2-1	TGTGCCAGCAGCCCGGGGGTAACGGGGGGACCTACCAATGAGGCGGTCTTC	CASSPGVTGGPTNEAVF
many	.	TRBV7-8	15	TRBJ2-7	TGTGCCAGCAGCTTAGCGGGCGGCGTAACCTACGAGCAGTACTTC	CASSLAGGVTYEQYF
.	.	TRBV27	13	TRBJ1-4	TGTGCCAGCAGTTTATTGACTGGTGAAAAACTGTTTTTT	CASSLLTGEKLFF
many	.	TRBV3-1	15	TRBJ1-2	TGTGCCAGCAGCCCCCACAGGGTGGCTAACTATGGCTACACCTTC	CASSPHRVANYGYTF
many	.	TRBV11-2	15	TRBJ1-1	TGTGCCAGCAGCGCCAAGAGGGGGGCGGCAACTGAAGCTTTCTTT	CASSAKRGAATEAFF
.	.	TRBV29-1	13	TRBJ2-3	TGCAGCGTTGAAATTGTTGGGCAGAGAAAACAGTATTTT	CSVEIVGQRKQYF
.	.	TRBV3-1	14	TRBJ1-2	TGTGCCAGCAGTCGCTACGACTCATCGGGAGGCTACACCTTC	CASSRYDSSGGYTF
few	.	TRBV6-7	22	TRBJ1-2	TGTGCCAGCAGTTACTCGATTAGGGCCAGGAGGCAGAAACGCGGAATTGGCTATGGCTACACCTTC	CASSYSIRARRQKRGIGYGYTF
many	.	TRBV28	15	TRBJ2-3	TGTGCCAGCAGTTTACCGGGGACTAGCACAGATACGCAGTATTTT	CASSLPGTSTDTQYF
.	TRBD2	TRBV6-2/TRBV6-3	15	TRBJ2-1	TGTGCCAGCGGATTAACTAGCGGGTTTGGGAATGAGCAGTTCTTC	CASGLTSGFGNEQFF
.	.	TRBV2	13	TRBJ2-5	TGTGCCAGCAGCGGCCCTATCCAAGAGACCCAGTACTTC	CASSGPIQETQYF
.	.	TRBV3-1	12	TRBJ1-1	TGTGCCAGCATGGGGTTGGGTACTGAAGCTTTCTTT	CASMGLGTEAFF
few	.	TRBV20-1	12	TRBJ1-4	TGCAGTGCTAGAGATGTGGGGGAAAAACTGTTTTTT	CSARDVGEKLFF
many	.	TRBV7-8	14	TRBJ2-7	TGTGCCAGCAGCTTAGGGGGACGCGGAATTAGGCAGTACTTC	CASSLGGRGIRQYF